This T cell receptor (beta chain) was recovered during a study of pediatric ulcerative colitis. Profiling relied on immunoSEQ multiplex PCR, and the TCRdb table lists in-frame clones only, not all of them. The sample holds approximately 37,000 clones, roughly 71% seen once. Points from the study as a whole: Repertoires came from total lymphocyte DNA, not specific subsets. Rectal pinch biopsies may have included blood-derived T cells, especially in patients with overt colitis.

As for this clone: Its antigen remains unidentified.

The germline gives CDR1 MDHEN, CDR2 SYDVKM. The CDR3 contains 14 residues. Trimming cost V 6 bases and J 10 bases, with 21 bases left between them. The rectum was sampled with one to two pinch biopsies at colonoscopy. No immunosuppressive drugs were given to ulcerative colitis patients before diagnostic colonoscopy. The source material was gut tissue. The receptor was isolated from a boy between 10 and 17 years old with severe ulcerative colitis. The chain joins TRBV28 to TRBJ1-1, with a tentative D call TRBD1 (5 bases). The CDR3 loop is CASSPPGRQPRAFF. The CDR3 DNA is TGTGCCAGCAGCCCACCGGGACGGCAACCGAGAGCTTTCTTT.